This T cell receptor (beta chain) came from a study of identical twins. Only a few counts were recorded for this clonotype. Each CDR3 protein is one row after TCRdb ran MiXCR on the 5' RACE reads. The sample shows a few hundred thousand distinct CDR3 sequences, less than 25% of them seen only once. CDR1 SNHLY and CDR2 FYNNEI come from the germline V gene. This CDR3 region has 20 residues. Losses at the gene ends were 2 bases for V and 8 bases for J; bases not matched to a gene: 21. This sample was shared with a second study, whose subject was T cells expressing NK-cell markers.

This receptor was taken from a woman under 30 in good health. The chain recombines TRBV2 with TRBJ2-4; TRBD1 aligns across 10 bases. Sequences were obtained from CD4+ T cells sorted from blood. CDR3 coding DNA: TGTGCCAGCAGTGAACCGGTGGGAGGAGAGGACAGGGGGGTGAGAGACATTCAGTACTTC. Its protein product is CASSEPVGGEDRGVRDIQYF. Based on the CDR3 plus reference TRBV2 and TRBJ2-4, the full variable domain is EPEVTQTPSHQVTQMGQEVILRCVPISNHLYFYWYRQILGQKVEFLVSFYNNEISEKSEIFDDQFSVERPDGSNFTLKIRSTKLEDSAMYFCASSEPVGGEDRGVRDIQYFGAGTRLSVL.